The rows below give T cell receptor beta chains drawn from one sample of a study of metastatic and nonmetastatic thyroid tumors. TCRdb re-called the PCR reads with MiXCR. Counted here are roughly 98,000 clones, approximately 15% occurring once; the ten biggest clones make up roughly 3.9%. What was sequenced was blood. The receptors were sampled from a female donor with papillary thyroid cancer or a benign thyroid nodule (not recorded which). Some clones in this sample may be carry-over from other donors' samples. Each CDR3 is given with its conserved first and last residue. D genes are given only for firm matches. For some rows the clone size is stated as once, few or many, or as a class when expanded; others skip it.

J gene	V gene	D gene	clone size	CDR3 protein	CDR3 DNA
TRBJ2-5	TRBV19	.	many	CASSIAGRGGRETQYF	TGTGCCAGTAGTATAGCGGGCAGGGGAGGGAGAGAGACCCAGTACTTC
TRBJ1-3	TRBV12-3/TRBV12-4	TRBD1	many	CASSPWTGRSGNTIYF	TGTGCCAGCAGCCCCTGGACAGGCCGCTCTGGAAACACCATATATTTT
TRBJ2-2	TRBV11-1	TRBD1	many	CASSTTGTEYTGELFF	TGTGCCAGCAGCACCACCGGGACAGAATACACCGGGGAGCTGTTTTTT
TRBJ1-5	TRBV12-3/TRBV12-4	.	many	CASTPGTRSESNQPQHF	TGTGCCAGCACCCCCGGGACTCGCTCGGAAAGCAATCAGCCCCAGCATTTT
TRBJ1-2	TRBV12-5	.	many	CASGLRRAAGAWGYTF	TGTGCTAGTGGTTTACGCCGGGCCGCCGGGGCTTGGGGCTACACCTTC
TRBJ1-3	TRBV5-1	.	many	CASSLDGTGNTIYF	TGCGCCAGCAGCTTGGACGGGACTGGAAACACCATATATTTT
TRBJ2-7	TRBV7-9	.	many	CASSFPPIGGGNEQYF	TGTGCCAGCAGCTTTCCTCCGATTGGAGGGGGGAACGAGCAGTACTTC
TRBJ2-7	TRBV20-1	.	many	CSAREVRLYEQYF	TGCAGTGCTAGAGAGGTCAGACTCTACGAGCAGTACTTC
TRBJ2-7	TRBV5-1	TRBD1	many	CASSPDRGRNEQYF	TGCGCCAGCAGCCCGGACAGGGGGCGGAACGAGCAGTACTTC
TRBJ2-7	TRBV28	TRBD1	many	CASNLQGSPTYEQYF	TGTGCCAGCAACCTACAGGGGTCACCGACTTACGAGCAGTACTTC
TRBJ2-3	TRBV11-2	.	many	CASSLGDLSTDTQYF	TGTGCCAGCAGCTTGGGGGATTTGTCCACAGATACGCAGTATTTT
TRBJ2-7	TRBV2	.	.	CASSERRAYEQYF	TGTGCCAGCAGTGAAAGACGGGCCTACGAGCAGTACTTC
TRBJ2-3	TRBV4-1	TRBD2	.	CASSQAGAGGLADTQYF	TGCGCCAGCAGCCAAGCCGGAGCGGGGGGGCTGGCAGATACGCAGTATTTT
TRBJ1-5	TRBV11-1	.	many	CASSLPRGGKDQPQHF	TGTGCCAGCAGCTTACCCCGCGGGGGCAAGGATCAGCCCCAGCATTTT
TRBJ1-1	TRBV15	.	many	CATSRDQGKITEAFF	TGTGCCACCAGCAGAGATCAGGGTAAAATCACTGAAGCTTTCTTT
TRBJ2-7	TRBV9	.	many	CASSVAPSPRYEQYF	TGTGCCAGCAGCGTCGCCCCCTCCCCACGCTACGAGCAGTACTTC
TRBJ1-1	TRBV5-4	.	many	CASSFTGTEEAFF	TGTGCCAGCAGCTTCACCGGGACCGAAGAAGCTTTCTTT
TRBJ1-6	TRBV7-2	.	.	CASSLEGHGNSPPHF	TGTGCCAGCAGTTTAGAGGGGCATGGGAATTCACCCCCCCACTTT
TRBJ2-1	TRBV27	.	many	CASSFWTNNEQFF	TGTGCCAGCAGTTTCTGGACAAACAATGAGCAGTTCTTC
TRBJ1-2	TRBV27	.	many	CASSAGWGAYNDYTF	TGTGCCAGCAGTGCCGGTTGGGGGGCGTATAATGACTACACCTTC
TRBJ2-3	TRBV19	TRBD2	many	CASSISGAETDTQYF	TGTGCCAGTAGTATTAGCGGGGCGGAGACAGATACGCAGTATTTT
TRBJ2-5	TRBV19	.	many	CASIPTLGETQYF	TGTGCCAGTATTCCCACATTGGGGGAGACCCAGTACTTC
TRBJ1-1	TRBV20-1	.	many	CSARDLRANTEAFF	TGCAGTGCTAGAGATCTCAGGGCGAACACTGAAGCTTTCTTT
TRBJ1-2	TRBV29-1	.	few	CSVPGLPSLGYGYTF	TGCAGCGTACCGGGACTACCCTCTCTGGGCTATGGCTACACCTTC
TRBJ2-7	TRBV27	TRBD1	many	CASSSNTGAFIPYEQYF	TGTGCCAGCAGCTCAAATACAGGGGCTTTTATACCCTACGAGCAGTACTTC
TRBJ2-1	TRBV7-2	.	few	CASSLVGVEQFF	TGTGCCAGCAGCTTAGTGGGGGTTGAGCAGTTCTTC
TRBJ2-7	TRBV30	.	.	CAWRPRPGQVAPSSYEQYF	TGTGCCTGGCGGCCCCGACCGGGGCAGGTGGCCCCGAGCTCCTACGAGCAGTACTTC
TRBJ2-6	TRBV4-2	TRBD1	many	CASSRGTGNSGANVLTF	TGTGCCAGCAGCCGAGGGACAGGGAACTCTGGGGCCAACGTCCTGACTTTC
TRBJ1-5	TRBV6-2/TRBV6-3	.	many	CASSYSGSVQPQHF	TGTGCCAGCAGTTACTCGGGCAGCGTTCAGCCCCAGCATTTT
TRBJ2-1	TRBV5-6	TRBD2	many	CASSASGGSSYNEQFF	TGTGCCAGCAGCGCGTCGGGGGGGAGCTCCTACAATGAGCAGTTCTTC
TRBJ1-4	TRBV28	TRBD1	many	CASSPGQPYEKLFF	TGTGCCAGCAGCCCGGGACAGCCTTATGAAAAACTGTTTTTT
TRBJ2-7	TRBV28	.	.	CASSLTGTSPNEQYF	TGTGCCAGCAGTCTCACAGGAACTAGCCCGAACGAGCAGTACTTC
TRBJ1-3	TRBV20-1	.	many	CSARSLRGSGNTIYF	TGCAGTGCTAGGTCCCTCCGGGGGTCTGGAAACACCATATATTTT
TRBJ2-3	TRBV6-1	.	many	CASSEAFHVRTQYF	TGTGCCAGCAGTGAAGCATTCCACGTTAGGACGCAGTATTTT
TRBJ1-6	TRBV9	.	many	CASSVAEAPGLSPLHF	TGTGCCAGCAGCGTAGCTGAGGCGCCCGGTTTGTCACCCCTCCACTTT
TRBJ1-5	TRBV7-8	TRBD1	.	CAGSYQGARSNQPQHF	TGTGCCGGCAGCTACCAGGGGGCGCGGAGCAATCAGCCCCAGCATTTT
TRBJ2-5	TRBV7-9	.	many	CASSLWGGAGETQYF	TGTGCCAGCAGCTTGTGGGGGGGGGCCGGTGAGACCCAGTACTTC
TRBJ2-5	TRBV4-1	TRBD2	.	CASSQGLAGGQTQETQYF	TGCGCCAGCAGCCAAGGACTAGCGGGGGGACAAACCCAAGAGACCCAGTACTTC
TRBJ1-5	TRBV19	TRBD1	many	CASRWDSQGGNQPQHF	TGTGCCAGTAGGTGGGACAGTCAAGGCGGCAATCAGCCCCAGCATTTT
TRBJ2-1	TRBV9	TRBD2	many	CASSFEGLGLNEQFF	TGTGCCAGCAGCTTCGAGGGACTAGGGCTCAATGAGCAGTTCTTC
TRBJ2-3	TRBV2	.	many	CASSEAGFGTDTQYF	TGTGCCAGCAGTGAAGCAGGGTTTGGAACAGATACGCAGTATTTT
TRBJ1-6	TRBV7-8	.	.	CASSSSWVGPNPPLHF	TGTGCCAGCAGCTCTTCTTGGGTTGGCCCTAATCCACCCCTCCACTTT
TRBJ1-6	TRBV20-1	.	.	CSASQGEWNSPLHF	TGCAGTGCTAGTCAAGGGGAATGGAATTCACCCCTCCACTTT
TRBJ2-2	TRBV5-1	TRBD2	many	CASSWGTSGGTGELFF	TGCGCCAGCAGCTGGGGGACTAGCGGGGGTACCGGGGAGCTGTTTTTT
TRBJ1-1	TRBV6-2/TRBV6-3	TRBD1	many	CASSYGSPYTGEGNTEAFF	TGTGCCAGCAGTTACGGATCCCCCTACACAGGGGAGGGAAACACTGAAGCTTTCTTT
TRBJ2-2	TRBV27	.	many	CARRQAGELFF	TGTGCCAGACGACAGGCCGGGGAGCTGTTTTTT
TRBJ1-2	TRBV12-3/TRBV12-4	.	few	CASSSSDRTIGYTF	TGTGCCAGCAGTTCCTCCGACAGAACTATTGGCTACACCTTC
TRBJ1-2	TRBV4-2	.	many	CASSQEGRPTVDHGYTF	TGTGCCAGCAGCCAAGAGGGCAGGCCAACCGTTGACCATGGCTACACCTTC
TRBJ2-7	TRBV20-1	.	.	CSARSVGAYEQYF	TGCAGTGCTAGGAGTGTCGGAGCCTACGAGCAGTACTTC
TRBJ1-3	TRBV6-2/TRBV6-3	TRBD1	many	CASTVPGTVNTIYF	TGTGCCAGCACTGTGCCCGGGACAGTCAACACCATATATTTT